The 15 T cell receptor beta chains presented below share a single source sample, sequenced in a study of graft-versus-host responses after intestinal transplantation. Assay used: immunoSEQ multiplex PCR; TCRdb lists only in-frame clones, some missing. The data show tens of thousands of clones, around 92% seen once. Their specific antigens are unknown. The sequencing used unstimulated CD4+ T cells sorted from spleen or lymph node cells, collected before intestinal transplant. The receptor source for this set is a human donor who received an intestinal transplant.

This sequence joins TRBV5-6 and TRBJ1-6; possibly TRBD1 for D (6 bases). This CDR3 spans 15 amino acids. The germline V gene encodes CDR1 SGHDT and CDR2 YYEEEE. V shed 6 bases and J shed 1 base, with 11 bases lying between them. The DNA for the CDR3 is TGTGCCAGCACGGGGGGGCGGTCCTATAATTCACCCCTCCACTTT. It translates to CASTGGRSYNSPLHF.

The J gene is TRBJ2-3, the V gene TRBV9, with TRBD2 as a possible D gene (5 bases). Germline V gene lookup returns CDR1 SGDLS and CDR2 YYNGEE. The CDR3 extends over 17 amino acids. V dropped 6 bases and J dropped 3 bases, with 23 bases sitting between them. The CDR3 region is CASNPSGRGRFTDTQYF. The CDR3 region has the DNA TGTGCCAGCAACCCCTCAGGCCGGGGAAGATTTACAGATACGCAGTATTTT.

A single count supports this clone. The chain has TRBV5-6 and TRBJ1-1, with D possibly TRBD1 on 5 matching bases. Trimming removed 3 bases at V and 3 bases at J, with 18 bases between. The germline V gene has CDR1 SGHDT and CDR2 YYEEEE. The CDR3 is made up of 16 amino acids. This chain's CDR3 is CASSWGLNRLDTEAFF. The DNA for the CDR3 is TGTGCCAGCAGCTGGGGCCTAAACCGATTGGACACTGAAGCTTTCTTT.

The chain recombines TRBV27 with TRBJ2-7, with TRBD2 matching over 7 bases. The V gene's germline CDR1 is MNHEY and CDR2 SMNVEV (reference sequence). This CDR3 is 16 amino acids long. After removal of 4 bases from V and 7 bases from J, the junction contained 16 bases not matched to a gene. The CDR3 is CASSSPTLAGHGEQYF. The CDR3 nucleotides read TGTGCCAGCAGTTCCCCCACGTTAGCGGGTCACGGAGAGCAGTACTTC.

The rearrangement joins TRBV27 to TRBJ2-7; 12 bases are a match to TRBD2. Germline V lookup: CDR1 MNHEY, CDR2 SMNVEV (reference sequence). This CDR3 contains 15 residues. Trimming removed 5 bases from V and 1 base from J; junction bases left unmatched: 3. CDR3 nucleotide sequence: TGTGCCAGCAGTCTAGCGGGGGGGCCTTCCTACGAGCAGTACTTC. Amino acid sequence: CASSLAGGPSYEQYF.

Details on this clone: Other DNA sequences in the sample encode the same CDR3. CDR3 protein: CASSPRTGELFF. The CDR3 bases are TGTGCCAGCAGCCCGCGGACCGGGGAGCTGTTTTTT. The chain combines TRBV7-9 with TRBJ2-2; D gene uncertain. Trimming shortened V by 5 bases and J by 5 bases, and 6 bases separated the two germline ends. CDR1 SEHNR and CDR2 FQNEAQ come from the germline V gene (reference sequence). There are 12 residues in the CDR3.

This chain connects TRBV4-3 to TRBJ1-5, with 7 bases matching TRBD1. This CDR3 is 15 amino acids long. Germline lookup yields CDR1 LGHNA and CDR2 YSLEER. V lost 4 bases, J lost 4 bases, and 7 bases stayed unmatched. This CDR3 reads CASSRHLQGNQPQHF. The CDR3 DNA reads as TGCGCCAGCAGCCGACACTTACAGGGGAATCAGCCCCAGCATTTT.

The V gene is TRBV30, the J gene TRBJ1-4; TRBD1 agrees at 8 bases. J gave up 0 bases and V 4 bases, and 13 bases lay outside the gene matches. The CDR3 is 18 residues long. The V gene's germline CDR1 is GTSNPN and CDR2 SVGIG (reference sequence). CDR3 bases: TGTGCCTGGACTAGGGACAGGATACACCCCACAACTAATGAAAAACTGTTTTTT. Protein: CAWTRDRIHPTTNEKLFF.

V usage is TRBV4-3 and J usage is TRBJ2-2; the match to TRBD1 covers 9 bases. The J segment lost 9 bases and the V segment lost 1 base, leaving 9 bases of the junction unmatched. Per the germline V gene, CDR1 is LGHNA and CDR2 is YSLEER. The CDR3 is made up of 16 amino acids. As DNA, the CDR3 is TGCGCCAGCAGCCAAGGGGGGGACAGGGCTTACCGGGAGCTGTTTTTT. This encodes CASSQGGDRAYRELFF.

CDR3 amino acids: CASSPRTSHNEQFF. As DNA, the CDR3 is TGTGCCAGCAGCCCGAGGACTAGTCACAATGAGCAGTTCTTC. The rearrangement uses TRBV7-2 and TRBJ2-1, with TRBD2 identical over 7 bases. Germline V gene sequence: CDR1 SGHTA, CDR2 FQGNSA. J lost 5 bases, V lost 5 bases, and 6 bases had no gene match. The CDR3 extends over 14 amino acids.

The chain employs TRBV30 and TRBJ1-2; 7 bases are shared with TRBD1. CDR1 and CDR2 (germline): GTSNPN, SVGIG (reference sequence). The CDR3 spans 14 residues. V was pared by 6 bases and J by 0 bases, with 7 bases of the junction left unmatched. The CDR3 region is CACSGDSPNYGYTF. The CDR3 DNA sequence: TGTGCCTGTTCGGGGGACAGCCCTAACTATGGCTACACCTTC.

This chain uses TRBV20-1 with TRBJ1-4; possible D gene TRBD1, 5 bases. Germline V gene sequence: CDR1 DFQATT, CDR2 SNEGSKA (reference sequence). Trimming took off 6 bases at V and 7 bases at J, with 9 bases between the two ends. There are 11 residues in the CDR3. This CDR3 is CSARRGEKLFF. DNA for the CDR3: TGCAGTGCCCGAAGGGGTGAAAAACTGTTTTTT.

The chain recombines TRBV2 with TRBJ1-5, with 7 bases aligning to TRBD1. The ends lost 4 bases at V and 7 bases at J; junction bases unmatched: 4. CDR1 is SNHLY and CDR2 is FYNNEI in the germline V gene. The CDR3 extends over 13 amino acids. CDR3 loop: CASSGQGKQPQHF. CDR3 sequence (DNA): TGTGCCAGCAGTGGACAGGGTAAACAGCCCCAGCATTTT.

The chain employs TRBV7-9 and TRBJ1-2; D ambiguous. This CDR3 is 11 amino acids long. Per germline, CDR1 SEHNR and CDR2 FQNEAQ (reference sequence). The V and J ends lost 2 bases and 6 bases respectively, with 4 bases between them. The CDR3 DNA sequence: TGTGCCAGCAGCTTACCAAATGGCTACACCTTC. Protein product: CASSLPNGYTF. Complete variable domain (other parts from reference TRBV7-9 and TRBJ1-2): DTGVSQNPRHKITKRGQNVTFRCDPISEHNRLYWYRQTLGQGPEFLTYFQNEAQLEKSRLLSDRFSAERPKGSFSTLEIQRTEQGDSAMYLCASSLPNGYTFGSGTRLTVV.

The V and J genes are TRBV6-1 and TRBJ2-1; D unresolved. Trimming left V 2 bases short and J 4 bases short, with 9 bases between. The germline V gene has CDR1 MNHNS and CDR2 SASEGT. The CDR3 extends over 14 amino acids. DNA for the CDR3: TGTGCCAGCAGTGAATTTCACAGTTACAATGAGCAGTTCTTC. This sequence encodes CASSEFHSYNEQFF.